These 12 T cell receptor beta chains originate from one sample sequenced in a study of cytotoxic CD8 clonotypes in ibrutinib-treated CLL. Sequenced by immunoSEQ multiplex PCR; TCRdb stores in-frame clones only, minus some. The sample records around 250,000 clones, less than 75% being singletons. Specimen: PBMCs, collected after 24 months of ibrutinib treatment. The receptors shown here come from a human donor with chronic lymphocytic leukemia.

The chain joins TRBV6-5 to TRBJ2-3; TRBD1 is a possible D gene (6 bases). Germline CDR1 MNHEY, CDR2 SVGAGI. V was pared by 2 bases and J by 5 bases, with 14 bases between. This CDR3 comprises 15 residues. CDR3 DNA sequence: TGTGCCAGCAGTTACACAGGGCTTTTGGTAGATACGCAGTATTTT. Amino acids: CASSYTGLLVDTQYF.

The chain is built from TRBV7-3 and TRBJ2-1; TRBD2 agrees at 10 bases. This CDR3 contains 15 residues. J lost 3 bases, V lost 5 bases, and 4 bases had no gene match. Germline CDR1 is SGHTA and CDR2 is FQGTGA. CDR3 region: CASSPGTSVYNEQFF. The CDR3 coding sequence is TGTGCCAGCAGCCCCGGGACTAGCGTCTACAATGAGCAGTTCTTC.

The rearrangement uses TRBV11-2 and TRBJ2-2; 9 bases are shared with TRBD1. The CDR3 extends over 16 amino acids. V lost 5 bases, J lost 7 bases, and 11 bases stayed unmatched. Germline V CDR1 and CDR2: SGHAT, FQNNGV. CDR3 nucleotides: TGTGCCAGCAGCCACGGGACAGGGTACGATGGCGGGGAGCTGTTTTTT. Protein: CASSHGTGYDGGELFF.

The chain has TRBV10-3 and TRBJ1-1; 8 nucleotides agree with TRBD1. This CDR3 has 15 amino acids. V lost 2 bases to trimming and J lost 1 base; unmatched junction nucleotides: 3. Germline V gene sequence: CDR1 ENHRY, CDR2 SYGVKD. Here the CDR3 DNA reads TGTGCCATCAGTGAGACTGGACAGGGGAACACTGAAGCTTTCTTT. Translated, it gives CAISETGQGNTEAFF.

The chain combines TRBV19 with TRBJ1-5; D not resolved. Looked up from germline, CDR1 is LNHDA and CDR2 is SQIVND (reference sequence). The CDR3 has 14 amino acids. Trimming took 3 bases from V and 5 from J, leaving 11 bases between them. CDR3 residues: CASSISQLYQPQHF. CDR3 DNA: TGTGCCAGTAGTATTTCGCAGTTGTATCAGCCCCAGCATTTT.

V usage is TRBV7-2 and J usage is TRBJ2-3; D uncertain. The V and J ends lost 5 bases and 9 bases respectively, with 12 bases between them. CDR1 and CDR2 (germline): SGHTA, FQGNSA. The CDR3 covers 12 residues. The CDR3 loop reads CASSLLVGTQYF. In DNA, the CDR3 is TGTGCCAGCAGCCTGTTAGTAGGGACGCAGTATTTT.

This rearrangement joins TRBV18 to TRBJ1-6; possible D gene TRBD1, 5 bases. The V gene lost 3 bases and the J gene lost 12 bases, with 18 bases spanning the gap. This CDR3 spans 15 amino acids. Per the germline V gene, CDR1 is KGHSH and CDR2 is LQKENI. The CDR3 protein is CASSPMDLMGEPLHF. The CDR3 DNA is TGTGCCAGCTCACCGATGGACCTTATGGGGGAACCCCTCCACTTT.

About this clone itself: Different DNA sequences within this sample yield the same CDR3. V is TRBV18 and J is TRBJ2-5, with D unresolved. The CDR3 sequence is 12 residues long. The V end lost 3 bases, the J end lost 2 bases, and 4 bases lay between the germline ends. Germline V CDR1 and CDR2: KGHSH, LQKENI. This chain's CDR3 is CASSPGQETQYF. CDR3 coding DNA: TGTGCCAGCTCACCCGGACAAGAGACCCAGTACTTC.

The chain joins TRBV11-1 to TRBJ2-3, with D possibly matching TRBD2 (5 bases). V was pared by 3 bases and J by 1 base, with 14 bases between. The germline gives CDR1 SGHAT, CDR2 FQDESV (reference sequence). The CDR3 sequence is 16 residues long. CDR3 in DNA: TGTGCCAGCAGCTTTGAATCTTACGGGGGCACAGATACGCAGTATTTT. It codes for CASSFESYGGTDTQYF.

This chain links TRBV5-5 with TRBJ2-7; D is ambiguous. Germline V CDR1 and CDR2: SGHKS, YYEKEE (reference sequence). V was trimmed by 0 bases and J by 0 bases, leaving 13 bases between them. The CDR3 extends over 16 amino acids. The CDR3 region is CASSLEGRGNSYEQYF. The CDR3 nucleotides read TGTGCCAGCAGCTTGGAGGGTCGTGGCAACTCCTACGAGCAGTACTTC.

This clone was observed a single time. This chain connects TRBV9 to TRBJ2-3, with 9 bases aligning to TRBD2. The germline CDR1 and CDR2 sequences are SGDLS and YYNGEE. Trimming at V came to 5 bases and at J to 4 bases, leaving 14 bases not matched to a gene. CDR3 length: 17 residues. This chain's CDR3 is CASRAPKGGRASDTQYF. The CDR3 DNA follows: TGTGCCAGCAGGGCCCCAAAAGGCGGGAGGGCGTCAGATACGCAGTATTTT.

The genes are TRBV30 and TRBJ2-3; D remains ambiguous. The germline V gene has CDR1 GTSNPN and CDR2 SVGIG (reference sequence). This CDR3 is built from 16 residues. The ends were cut back, 0 bases at V and 0 bases at J, with 13 bases in the middle. CDR3 DNA: TGTGCCTGGAGTGTGACGGCTAAGAGTAGCACAGATACGCAGTATTTT. This sequence encodes CAWSVTAKSSTDTQYF.